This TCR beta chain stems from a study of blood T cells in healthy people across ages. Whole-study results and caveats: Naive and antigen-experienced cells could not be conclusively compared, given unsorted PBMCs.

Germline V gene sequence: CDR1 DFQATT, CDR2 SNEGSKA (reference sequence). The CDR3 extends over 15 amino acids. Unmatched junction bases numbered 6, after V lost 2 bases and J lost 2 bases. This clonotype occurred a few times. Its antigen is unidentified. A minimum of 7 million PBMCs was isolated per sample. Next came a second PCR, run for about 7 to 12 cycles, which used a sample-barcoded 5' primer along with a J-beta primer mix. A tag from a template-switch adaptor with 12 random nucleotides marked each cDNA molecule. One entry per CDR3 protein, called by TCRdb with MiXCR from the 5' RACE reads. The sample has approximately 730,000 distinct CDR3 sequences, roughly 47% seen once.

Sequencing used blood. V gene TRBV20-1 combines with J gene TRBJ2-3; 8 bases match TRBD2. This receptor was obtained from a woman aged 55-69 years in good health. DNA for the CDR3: TGCAGTGCTAGACCAAGCGGGGGCTACACAGATACGCAGTATTTT. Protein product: CSARPSGGYTDTQYF.